A single sample gave rise to the 31 T cell receptor beta chains below, sequenced in a study of cytotoxic CD8 clonotypes in ibrutinib-treated CLL. Produced via immunoSEQ multiplex PCR; TCRdb's table is partial and in-frame only. Among 20,000 to 25,000 clones listed, about 64% were seen once. The specimen comprised PBMCs, sampled after 24 months of ibrutinib treatment. The receptor source for this set is a human donor with chronic lymphocytic leukemia.

This clone was counted a single time. The chain joins TRBV27 to TRBJ2-3; no definite D call. Germline CDR1 MNHEY, CDR2 SMNVEV (reference sequence). Trimming left V 6 bases short and J 3 bases short, with 16 bases between. This CDR3 contains 15 residues. The CDR3 DNA follows: TGTGCCAGCAGCCGTGAACCCCCGAGGACAGATACGCAGTATTTT. It specifies CASSREPPRTDTQYF.

This clone was seen only a few times. The rearrangement uses TRBV4-1 and TRBJ2-3; TRBD2 matches at 7 bases. J lost 1 base, V lost 1 base, and 5 bases had no gene match. The CDR3 length is 16 residues. Germline V gene lookup returns CDR1 MGHRA and CDR2 YSYEKL. The CDR3 DNA reads TGCGCCAGCAGCCAAGCATCGCTAGCGGGCACAGATACGCAGTATTTT. It codes for CASSQASLAGTDTQYF.

The genes are TRBV5-4 and TRBJ1-2; 7 bases align to TRBD1. V lost 3 bases and J lost 2; bases outside the gene matches: 7. CDR1 is SGHNT and CDR2 is YYREEE in the germline V gene (reference sequence). The CDR3 loop spans 15 amino acids. The DNA for the CDR3 is TGTGCCAGCAGCTCCCGGGACAGCTTCAACTATGGCTACACCTTC. Protein: CASSSRDSFNYGYTF.

The chain carries TRBV11-2 and TRBJ2-5, with D tentatively TRBD2 (6 bases). CDR1 is SGHAT, CDR2 FQNNGV, per germline. The V end was cut by 5 bases, the J end by 9 bases, with 22 bases between. The CDR3 spans 15 residues. CDR3 sequence reads: CASSPGRRPSVAQYF. The CDR3 DNA reads TGTGCCAGCAGCCCAGGGAGGCGGCCCAGTGTGGCCCAGTACTTC.

This chain links TRBV19 with TRBJ2-2; 7 nucleotides agree with TRBD2. Germline V gene lookup returns CDR1 LNHDA and CDR2 SQIVND (reference sequence). J lost 6 bases, V lost 4 bases, and 14 bases had no gene match. This CDR3 is 17 amino acids long. In DNA form, the CDR3 reads TGTGCCAGTAGTAGCCGGGACTATCGGTTGGTAGCCGGGGAGCTGTTTTTT. This gives the protein CASSSRDYRLVAGELFF.

V usage is TRBV27 and J usage is TRBJ1-6; D is unclear. The CDR3 is made up of 15 amino acids. V lost 2 bases and J 10 bases, leaving 15 bases between the germline ends. Per germline, CDR1 MNHEY and CDR2 SMNVEV (reference sequence). CDR3 amino acids: CASSLSLRVGSPLHF. Written as DNA, the CDR3 is TGTGCCAGCAGTTTAAGTTTGAGGGTCGGGTCACCCCTCCACTTT.

The rearrangement uses TRBV19 and TRBJ2-7, with TRBD1 matching over 8 bases. The CDR3 covers 15 residues. After removal of 4 bases from V and 2 bases from J, the junction contained 7 bases not matched to a gene. CDR1 LNHDA and CDR2 SQIVND come from the germline V gene (reference sequence). CDR3 residues: CASSTNPRGPYEQYF. CDR3 nucleotides: TGTGCCAGTAGTACAAACCCCAGGGGGCCCTACGAGCAGTACTTC.

The gene calls are TRBV19 and TRBJ1-5; TRBD1 matches at 7 bases. CDR1 and CDR2 from the germline V gene are LNHDA and SQIVND (reference sequence). CDR3 length: 15 residues. V shed 5 bases, J shed 5 bases, and the junction held 9 bases outside the gene matches. CDR3 amino acids: CASSLDRDIYQPQHF. The CDR3, as DNA: TGTGCCAGTAGTCTCGACAGGGATATTTATCAGCCCCAGCATTTT.

Only a few counts were recorded for this clone. The chain uses TRBV29-1 and TRBJ1-1; TRBD1 might be the D (5 bases). V was trimmed by 4 bases and J by 4 bases, leaving 13 bases between them. CDR3 length: 13 amino acids. Germline V gives CDR1 SQVTM, CDR2 ANQGSEA. CDR3 loop: CSVAQALGTEAFF. DNA for the CDR3: TGCAGCGTTGCACAGGCCCTCGGCACTGAAGCTTTCTTT.

The chain links TRBV5-1 to TRBJ2-1; D is undetermined. The germline CDR1 and CDR2 sequences are SGHRS and YFSETQ. V was trimmed by 4 bases and J by 2 bases, leaving 13 bases between them. The CDR3 consists of 15 residues. CDR3 loop: CASSPHQWAYNEQFF. For the CDR3, the DNA is TGCGCCAGCAGCCCACACCAGTGGGCCTACAATGAGCAGTTCTTC.

This clone was detected a few times. The V call is TRBV9, the J call TRBJ2-3; 8 nucleotides align to TRBD2. The ends lost 2 bases at V and 1 base at J; junction bases unmatched: 6. This CDR3 comprises 16 residues. Germline values: CDR1 SGDLS, CDR2 YYNGEE. CDR3 loop: CASSVLRGAGTDTQYF. The CDR3 DNA reads as TGTGCCAGCAGCGTCTTGCGGGGGGCCGGCACAGATACGCAGTATTTT.

J is TRBJ2-1 and V is TRBV4-1, with 12 bases that match TRBD2. J gave up 7 bases and V 4 bases, and 8 bases lay outside the gene matches. The CDR3 runs to 16 residues. The germline gives CDR1 MGHRA, CDR2 YSYEKL. CDR3 sequence reads: CASSPLAGGPLNEQFF. In DNA, the CDR3 is TGCGCCAGCAGCCCTCTAGCGGGGGGGCCTTTGAATGAGCAGTTCTTC.

The rearrangement uses TRBV13 and TRBJ2-2; D might be TRBD2 (5 bases). The germline V gene encodes CDR1 PRHDT and CDR2 FYEKMQ (reference sequence). V was shortened by 5 bases and J by 4 bases, with 17 bases between the two germline ends. This CDR3 contains 16 residues. CDR3 nucleotides: TGTGCCAGCAGCCCAAAACTGAGACTACCCACCGGGGAGCTGTTTTTT. Its translation: CASSPKLRLPTGELFF. Full variable domain (outside the CDR3, taken from reference TRBV13 and TRBJ2-2): AAGVIQSPRHLIKEKRETATLKCYPIPRHDTVYWYQQGPGQDPQFLISFYEKMQSDKGSIPDRFSAQQFSDYHSELNMSSLELGDSALYFCASSPKLRLPTGELFFGEGSRLTVL.

This clone was recorded at least ten times. The chain combines TRBV11-2 with TRBJ1-1; no reliable D call. V was clipped by 5 bases and J by 11 bases, with 18 bases between them. This CDR3 region has 13 residues. From germline, CDR1 is SGHAT and CDR2 FQNNGV. CDR3 sequence reads: CASSQVVGSWAFF. Written as DNA, the CDR3 is TGTGCCAGCAGCCAGGTGGTCGGGTCTTGGGCTTTCTTT.

This clone was observed a handful of times. The chain is built from TRBV2 and TRBJ2-2; the D is unclear. This CDR3 contains 15 residues. Per the germline V gene, CDR1 is SNHLY and CDR2 is FYNNEI. Trimming took 4 bases from V and 0 from J, leaving 9 bases between them. The CDR3 sequence: CASSVFRANTGELFF. In DNA form, the CDR3 reads TGTGCCAGCAGTGTGTTTCGGGCGAACACCGGGGAGCTGTTTTTT.

In its sample, this clone was seen many times. The chain employs TRBV19 and TRBJ1-6, with D unresolved. Germline-derived CDR1 and CDR2 are LNHDA and SQIVND (reference sequence). The CDR3 runs to 14 residues. V lost 4 bases and J lost 4, with 8 bases in between. CDR3 coding DNA: TGTGCCAGTAGTACTCAGGCGTATAATTCACCCCTCCACTTT. Protein product: CASSTQAYNSPLHF.

This clone was counted between two and nine times. The chain has TRBV20-1 and TRBJ1-2; tentative D call: TRBD1 (5 bases). The germline V gene encodes CDR1 DFQATT and CDR2 SNEGSKA (reference sequence). The V and J ends lost 3 bases and 11 bases respectively, with 13 bases between them. CDR3 length: 11 residues. CDR3 amino acids: CSARSQGRYTF. Here the CDR3 DNA reads TGCAGTGCTAGGTCTCAGGGACGATACACCTTC.

This clone showed up just a few times. V usage is TRBV29-1 and J usage is TRBJ1-1, with D possibly matching TRBD1 (6 bases). Per the germline V gene, CDR1 is SQVTM and CDR2 is ANQGSEA. CDR3 length: 12 amino acids. Trimming pared 6 bases from V and 5 bases from J, leaving 13 bases between. The CDR3 DNA follows: TGCAGCGTCCAGGGGATGGGTACTGAAGCTTTCTTT. It yields the protein CSVQGMGTEAFF.

The chain combines TRBV6-1 with TRBJ1-4, with D hard to call. CDR3 length equals 15 residues. V was trimmed by 7 bases and J by 8 bases, leaving 20 bases between them. CDR1 and CDR2 from the germline V gene are MNHNS and SASEGT. Here the CDR3 DNA reads TGTGCCAGCACCGCCCGGACCGCCGTCGGGGAAAAACTGTTTTTT. This gives the protein CASTARTAVGEKLFF.

The sample holds a few counts of this clone. Other DNA sequences in this sample translate to the same CDR3. The genes are TRBV9 and TRBJ1-6; D perhaps matches TRBD1 (6 bases). Germline V lookup: CDR1 SGDLS, CDR2 YYNGEE. V gave up 3 bases and J gave up 5 bases, with 9 bases separating them. This CDR3 contains 14 residues. CDR3 residues: CASSGRDNNSPLHF. CDR3 DNA sequence: TGTGCCAGCAGCGGCCGGGACAATAATTCACCCCTCCACTTT.

The chain carries TRBV7-9 and TRBJ2-7, with D uncertain. The CDR3 spans 12 residues. Germline V gene data show CDR1 as SEHNR and CDR2 as FQNEAQ (reference sequence). With 5 bases removed from V and 3 bases from J, the gap between germline ends came to 8 bases. CDR3 DNA sequence: TGTGCCAGCAGCCCTTCCTTCTACGAGCAGTACTTC. The encoded protein is CASSPSFYEQYF.

This clone turned up a few times. The chain is built from TRBV5-1 and TRBJ1-1; D might be TRBD1 (5 bases). The V end lost 0 bases, the J end lost 1 base, and 10 bases lay between the germline ends. The CDR3 runs 15 residues. CDR1 and CDR2 from the germline V gene are SGHRS and YFSETQ. In DNA, the CDR3 is TGCGCCAGCAGCTTGGCTGGGCAGGGGAACACTGAAGCTTTCTTT. This codes for CASSLAGQGNTEAFF.

This chain joins TRBV29-1 and TRBJ1-1, with D possibly being TRBD1 (6 bases). CDR3 size: 15 residues. Germline V gene data show CDR1 as SQVTM and CDR2 as ANQGSEA. The V end lost 0 bases, the J end lost 6 bases, and 17 bases lay between the germline ends. The CDR3 region is CSVEDLGRGRSEAFF. The CDR3 DNA reads TGCAGCGTTGAAGATCTGGGCAGGGGAAGATCTGAAGCTTTCTTT.

This rearrangement joins TRBV11-2 to TRBJ1-1; no firm D call. Looked up from germline, CDR1 is SGHAT and CDR2 is FQNNGV. V was pared by 2 bases and J by 1 base, with 20 bases between. This CDR3 comprises 18 residues. The CDR3 region has the DNA TGTGCCAGCAGCTTATTAAGTTCTGCGTCGTCCAAGAACACTGAAGCTTTCTTT. It codes for CASSLLSSASSKNTEAFF.

This clone was counted only a few times. The rearrangement links TRBV10-1 to TRBJ1-1, with TRBD1 identical over 7 bases. The CDR3 has 15 residues. V was pared by 5 bases and J by 1 base, with 7 bases of the junction left unmatched. Germline-derived CDR1 and CDR2 are WNHNN and SYGVQD (reference sequence). CDR3 region: CASSRTGYPNTEAFF. Written as DNA, the CDR3 is TGCGCCAGCAGTCGGACAGGTTATCCGAACACTGAAGCTTTCTTT.

In regard to this clone: At one end the junction does not follow the germline gene, possibly because of a read error. The chain carries TRBV4-1 and TRBJ1-2, with a tentative D call TRBD1 (5 bases). The germline V gene encodes CDR1 MGHRA and CDR2 YSYEKL. CDR3 size: 14 residues. The CDR3 is CASTQGADPYGYTF. The CDR3 region has the DNA TGCGCCAGCACCCAAGGGGCAGACCCCTATGGCTACACCTTC.

The chain couples TRBV5-6 to TRBJ2-3; D is unclear. The CDR3 is made up of 13 amino acids. Germline CDR1 and CDR2: SGHDT and YYEEEE. V was trimmed by 4 bases and J by 2 bases, leaving 8 bases between them. For the CDR3, the DNA is TGTGCCAGCAGCGTTGCCCCCACAGATACGCAGTATTTT. It is translated as CASSVAPTDTQYF.

The chain recombines TRBV5-4 with TRBJ1-1; 10 bases align to TRBD1. After removal of 4 bases from V and 1 base from J, the junction contained 4 bases not matched to a gene. CDR1 SGHNT and CDR2 YYREEE come from the germline V gene (reference sequence). This CDR3 has 15 amino acids. The CDR3 DNA is TGTGCCAGCAGCGCCGACAGGGGGCAGAACACTGAAGCTTTCTTT. Its protein product is CASSADRGQNTEAFF.

The chain joins TRBV11-2 to TRBJ1-2; D may be TRBD1 (6 bases). Germline V gene sequence: CDR1 SGHAT, CDR2 FQNNGV. V was cut by 1 base and J by 4 bases, with 10 bases left in between. This CDR3 is built from 14 residues. The CDR3 sequence is CASSLAGGSYGYTF. CDR3 nucleotides: TGTGCCAGCAGCTTAGCTGGGGGCAGCTATGGCTACACCTTC.

The genes are TRBV7-8 and TRBJ2-5, with TRBD1 matching over 9 bases. Germline trimming cut 6 bases from V and 6 bases from J; bases unmatched to any gene: 8. Per the germline V gene, CDR1 is SGHVS and CDR2 is FQNEAQ. This CDR3 is built from 14 residues. CDR3 region: CASRERDRVKTQYF. The CDR3 DNA reads TGTGCCAGCAGGGAGCGGGACAGGGTAAAGACCCAGTACTTC.

V gene TRBV10-2 combines with J gene TRBJ1-2; D is possibly TRBD1 (5 bases). The germline gives CDR1 WSHSY, CDR2 SAAADI. The CDR3 extends over 14 amino acids. The V end lost 3 bases, the J end lost 4 bases, and 12 bases lay between the germline ends. The CDR3 DNA reads TGCGCCAGCAGTGACAGGGTTCCGGTCTATGGCTACACCTTC. Protein sequence: CASSDRVPVYGYTF.